A selection of T cell receptor beta chains follows, all from one sample in a study of post-analysis software for immune sequencing data. From the PCR reads, TCRdb called clonotypes with MiXCR, one entry per CDR3 protein. Counted here are about 540,000 distinct CDR3 sequences, around a third occurring once; the ten biggest clones make up 4.5% to 7.5%. The source material was blood. These receptor sequences come from a girl aged 2-17 years with multiple sclerosis. Both conserved end residues are part of each CDR3. Fields, in order: clone size, J gene, D gene, V gene, CDR3 DNA, CDR3 protein. A D gene is named only where the DNA matches it firmly. Not all rows give a size; the values are once, few, many and, for expanded clones, a class.

size: NA
J: TRBJ1-1
D: NA
V: TRBV29-1
DNA: TGCAGCGTTGAAGGCCAGTTCATGAACACTGAAGCTTTCTTT
CDR3: CSVEGQFMNTEAFF

size: NA
J: TRBJ2-7
D: TRBD2
V: TRBV12-3/TRBV12-4
DNA: TGTGCCAGCAGTCGAGACGGGACTACCTACGAGCAGTACTTC
CDR3: CASSRDGTTYEQYF

size: NA
J: TRBJ1-1
D: NA
V: TRBV20-1
DNA: TGCAGTGCTAGAGATAACGCTAAGGGACAGAACACTGAAGCTTTCTTT
CDR3: CSARDNAKGQNTEAFF

size: few
J: TRBJ1-2
D: NA
V: TRBV4-1
DNA: TGCGCCAGCAGCCTCCTAGGAGGCGGGGTTTTCCCTCAACTATATGGCTACACCTTC
CDR3: CASSLLGGGVFPQLYGYTF

size: few
J: TRBJ2-6
D: NA
V: TRBV10-3
DNA: TGTGCCATCAGTGAGGGGAGCTCTGGGGCCAACGTCCTGACTTTC
CDR3: CAISEGSSGANVLTF

size: NA
J: TRBJ1-2
D: NA
V: TRBV29-1
DNA: TGCAGCGTCCAGCAGAGAGGGGGAGCTAACTATGGCTACACCTTC
CDR3: CSVQQRGGANYGYTF

size: NA
J: TRBJ1-2
D: TRBD1
V: TRBV20-1
DNA: TGCAGTGCTCTGACAGGGGTGGCTAACTATGGCTACACCTTC
CDR3: CSALTGVANYGYTF

size: few
J: TRBJ1-6
D: NA
V: TRBV15
DNA: TGTGCCACCAGCAGAGATGGGCAGGGCACCAATTCACCCCTCCACTTT
CDR3: CATSRDGQGTNSPLHF

size: few
J: TRBJ2-7
D: NA
V: TRBV10-3
DNA: TGTGCCATCAGTGAGTCGTCAGGGGACCGTCTCTACGAGCAGTACTTC
CDR3: CAISESSGDRLYEQYF

size: many
J: TRBJ2-1
D: TRBD2
V: TRBV27
DNA: TGTGCCAGCAGCCCCTTAGCGGGGGGCTACAATGAGCAGTTCTTC
CDR3: CASSPLAGGYNEQFF

size: NA
J: TRBJ2-1
D: TRBD1
V: TRBV20-1
DNA: TGCAGTGCTAGACGAGGACAGGGGGCTTCCAATGAGCAGTTCTTC
CDR3: CSARRGQGASNEQFF

size: NA
J: TRBJ1-1
D: NA
V: TRBV29-1
DNA: TGCAGCACCTACAGAAACACTGAAGCTTTCTTT
CDR3: CSTYRNTEAFF

size: NA
J: TRBJ2-1
D: TRBD2
V: TRBV7-2
DNA: TGTGCCAGCAGCTTAGCTCGCGGGGGGGCCCGCGAGCAGTTCTTC
CDR3: CASSLARGGAREQFF

size: once
J: TRBJ2-7
D: NA
V: TRBV5-1
DNA: TGCGCCAGCAGCTTGGGCGTCGATACCTACGAGCAGTACTTC
CDR3: CASSLGVDTYEQYF

size: NA
J: TRBJ2-7
D: NA
V: TRBV20-1
DNA: TGCAGTGCTCCAGACCTAGGGACAATCAGCTCCTACGAGCAGTACTTC
CDR3: CSAPDLGTISSYEQYF

size: NA
J: TRBJ2-3
D: TRBD1
V: TRBV6-1
DNA: TGTGCCAGCACCCGGGGGACAGGGCTCACAGATACGCAGTATTTT
CDR3: CASTRGTGLTDTQYF

size: NA
J: TRBJ2-7
D: TRBD1
V: TRBV7-9
DNA: TGTGCCAGCAGCTTAGCGCCGGGACAGGTTCTAGGCGAGCAGTACTTC
CDR3: CASSLAPGQVLGEQYF

size: few
J: TRBJ2-5
D: NA
V: TRBV6-5
DNA: TGTGCCAGCAGTTTGGAGGCCCATCTCAAAGAGACCCAGTACTTC
CDR3: CASSLEAHLKETQYF

size: NA
J: TRBJ1-6
D: NA
V: TRBV7-9
DNA: TGTGCCAGCAGCTTAGGTCCAGGGCCTAATTCACCCCTCCACTTT
CDR3: CASSLGPGPNSPLHF

size: few
J: TRBJ2-6
D: TRBD1
V: TRBV9
DNA: TGTGCCAGCAGCGTAGCCCGGGACAGGGAAAGACCTGCCTCTGGGGCCAACGTCCTGACTTTC
CDR3: CASSVARDRERPASGANVLTF

size: NA
J: TRBJ2-1
D: TRBD2
V: TRBV7-3
DNA: TGTGCCAGCAGCCTAACTAGCGGGGGGGGTAGGAATGAGCAGTTCTTC
CDR3: CASSLTSGGGRNEQFF

size: few
J: TRBJ2-5
D: NA
V: TRBV7-9
DNA: TGTGCCAGCAGCTTGGGCTTCGCCCGGGAGACCCAGTACTTC
CDR3: CASSLGFARETQYF

size: NA
J: TRBJ1-1
D: NA
V: TRBV3-1
DNA: TGTGCCAGCAGCCCATTCGGACGGATGAACACTGAAGCTTTCTTT
CDR3: CASSPFGRMNTEAFF

size: few
J: TRBJ2-5
D: TRBD2
V: TRBV20-1
DNA: TGCAGTGCTAGAGAGGGAGCGGGGAGCCAAGAGACCCAGTACTTC
CDR3: CSAREGAGSQETQYF

size: NA
J: TRBJ1-1
D: NA
V: TRBV7-8
DNA: TGTGCCAGCAGCTTAGTGATGCCAGGGAAAACAAACACTGAAGCTTTCTTT
CDR3: CASSLVMPGKTNTEAFF

size: NA
J: TRBJ2-5
D: NA
V: TRBV6-5
DNA: TGTGCCAGCAGTTACTCGGTTTGGCGGGGCACAGCCCAGGAGACCCAGTACTTC
CDR3: CASSYSVWRGTAQETQYF

size: NA
J: TRBJ1-5
D: NA
V: TRBV4-1
DNA: TGCGCCAGCAGCCAAGAAAAGGACAGGCCCCAGCATTTT
CDR3: CASSQEKDRPQHF

size: NA
J: TRBJ2-3
D: TRBD1
V: TRBV20-1
DNA: TGCAGTGCTAGGGGACAGGGGGCTGTAGATACGCGGTATTTT
CDR3: CSARGQGAVDTRYF

size: few
J: TRBJ2-1
D: NA
V: TRBV4-1
DNA: TGCGCCAGCAGCCCGCGCAAGCGTCCCGGCTCCTACAATGAGCAGTTCTTC
CDR3: CASSPRKRPGSYNEQFF

size: few
J: TRBJ1-2
D: TRBD1
V: TRBV6-5
DNA: TGTGCCAGCAGTTACTACCGGGACAGTAACTATGGCTACACCTTC
CDR3: CASSYYRDSNYGYTF

size: NA
J: TRBJ2-1
D: TRBD2
V: TRBV9
DNA: TGTGCCAGCAGCGAGACTAGCGGGGAGGACGTATTCAATGAGCAGTTCTTC
CDR3: CASSETSGEDVFNEQFF

size: NA
J: TRBJ2-5
D: NA
V: TRBV5-1
DNA: TGCGCCAGCAGCTTAATTGGGGGGCCAGGAGAGACCCAGTACTTC
CDR3: CASSLIGGPGETQYF

size: NA
J: TRBJ2-2
D: TRBD1
V: TRBV7-6
DNA: TGTGCCAGCAGCCCACAGGGGTTCGGGGAGCTGTTTTTT
CDR3: CASSPQGFGELFF

size: NA
J: TRBJ2-5
D: TRBD2
V: TRBV29-1
DNA: TGCAGCGTTTCCAGCGGGGGGTTCCAAGAGACCCAGTACTTC
CDR3: CSVSSGGFQETQYF

size: NA
J: TRBJ2-3
D: NA
V: TRBV10-3
DNA: TGTGCCATCAGTGAGTCGAGGGGGGGCAACACAGATACGCAGTATTTT
CDR3: CAISESRGGNTDTQYF

size: many
J: TRBJ1-5
D: TRBD1
V: TRBV12-3/TRBV12-4
DNA: TGTGCCAGCAGCTTGACAGGGGTTCAGCCCCAGCATTTT
CDR3: CASSLTGVQPQHF

size: few
J: TRBJ1-2
D: NA
V: TRBV20-1
DNA: TGCAGTGCTCGCCGGGACAACTATGGCTACACCTTC
CDR3: CSARRDNYGYTF

size: few
J: TRBJ2-3
D: TRBD1
V: TRBV11-2
DNA: TGTGCCAGCAGCTTAATCAGGGGGCAATCAGATACGCAGTATTTT
CDR3: CASSLIRGQSDTQYF

size: NA
J: TRBJ2-3
D: NA
V: TRBV2
DNA: TGTGCCAGCAGCCGCAACCCCGGGCCCACAGATACGCAGTATTTT
CDR3: CASSRNPGPTDTQYF

size: few
J: TRBJ2-3
D: NA
V: TRBV5-6
DNA: TGTGCCAGCAGCGAAACAGGATCGAGCACAGATACGCAGTATTTT
CDR3: CASSETGSSTDTQYF

size: NA
J: TRBJ2-7
D: NA
V: TRBV3-1
DNA: TGTGCCAGCAGCCAAGACCCCCGAAATGAGCAGTACTTC
CDR3: CASSQDPRNEQYF

size: NA
J: TRBJ1-1
D: TRBD1
V: TRBV9
DNA: TGTGCCAGCAGCGGGGAGACAGGGGAGGTTACTGAAGCTTTCTTT
CDR3: CASSGETGEVTEAFF

size: NA
J: TRBJ1-1
D: NA
V: TRBV20-1
DNA: TGCAGTGCTAGAGATCTAAGGGTAGGAACTGAAGCTTTCTTT
CDR3: CSARDLRVGTEAFF

size: NA
J: TRBJ2-3
D: NA
V: TRBV20-1
DNA: TGCAGTGCTCCGTGGACGAGCACAGATACGCAGTATTTT
CDR3: CSAPWTSTDTQYF

size: NA
J: TRBJ1-4
D: NA
V: TRBV6-1
DNA: TGTGCCAGCAGTGAAGTCGAACGCCCGCTGAAGGAACTGTTTTTT
CDR3: CASSEVERPLKELFF

size: NA
J: TRBJ2-1
D: NA
V: TRBV3-1
DNA: TGTGCCAGCAGCCCACCTGACAGATCCAATGAGCAGTTCTTC
CDR3: CASSPPDRSNEQFF

size: NA
J: TRBJ2-3
D: TRBD2
V: TRBV2
DNA: TGTGCCAGCTCTGCCCGGACTAGCGGGGGGGATACGCAGTATTTT
CDR3: CASSARTSGGDTQYF

size: few
J: TRBJ2-7
D: NA
V: TRBV9
DNA: TGTGCCAACAGCGATTCCTCCGGCGAGCAGTACTTC
CDR3: CANSDSSGEQYF

size: NA
J: TRBJ1-1
D: TRBD1
V: TRBV5-1
DNA: TGCGCCAGCAGCTTGCCCCCGGGACAGGGTCCTGAAGCTTTCTTT
CDR3: CASSLPPGQGPEAFF

size: NA
J: TRBJ1-2
D: NA
V: TRBV7-2
DNA: TGTGCCAGCGGCTTCGGGACAACAGGCGGCTACACCTTC
CDR3: CASGFGTTGGYTF

size: once
J: TRBJ1-1
D: NA
V: TRBV24-1
DNA: TGTGCCACCAGTGATCCCGACAGAGAAGCTTTCTTT
CDR3: CATSDPDREAFF

size: NA
J: TRBJ2-3
D: NA
V: TRBV7-3
DNA: TGTGCCAGCAGTCCGGGAATCGATACGCAGTATTTT
CDR3: CASSPGIDTQYF

size: few
J: TRBJ1-2
D: NA
V: TRBV19
DNA: TGTGCCAGTAGTTTCTTCAGTGAGAACTATGGCTACACCTTC
CDR3: CASSFFSENYGYTF

size: few
J: TRBJ1-2
D: TRBD1
V: TRBV2
DNA: TGTGCCAGCAGTGTCGCTAATACAGGGGAATATGGCTACACCTTC
CDR3: CASSVANTGEYGYTF

size: NA
J: TRBJ1-2
D: NA
V: TRBV18
DNA: TGTGCCAGCTCACCACCGGGGCAGGCCAATGGCTACACCTTC
CDR3: CASSPPGQANGYTF